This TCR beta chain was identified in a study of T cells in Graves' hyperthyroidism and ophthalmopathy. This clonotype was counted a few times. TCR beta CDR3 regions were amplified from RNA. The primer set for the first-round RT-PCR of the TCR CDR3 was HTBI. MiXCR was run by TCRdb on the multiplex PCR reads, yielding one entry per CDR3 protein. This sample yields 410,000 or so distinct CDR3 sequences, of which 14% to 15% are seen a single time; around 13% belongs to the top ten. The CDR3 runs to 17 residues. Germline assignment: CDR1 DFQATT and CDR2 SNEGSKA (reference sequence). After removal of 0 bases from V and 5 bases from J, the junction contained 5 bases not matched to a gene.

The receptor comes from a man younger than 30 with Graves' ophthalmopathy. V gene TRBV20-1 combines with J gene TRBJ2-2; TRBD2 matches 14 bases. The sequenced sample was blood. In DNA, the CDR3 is TGCAGTGCTAGAGATCCCCGGACTAGCGGGGGGACCGGGGAGCTGTTTTTT. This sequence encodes CSARDPRTSGGTGELFF.